The 11 T cell receptor beta chains below were found in one sample sequenced in a study of Ad26.COV2.S vaccination and SARS-CoV-2 variants. Treatment described: about 20 received Ad26.COV2.S at low or high dose, single or two shots; 5 received placebo; per-sample allocation not given. Specimen acquisition occurred on day 63 following the initial vaccine or placebo injection. Data came from immunoSEQ multiplex PCR; TCRdb stores just in-frame clones and leaves some out. Here the sample spans about 420,000 clones, around nine tenths being singletons. This specimen was peripheral blood, taken in a trial of Ad26.COV2.S vaccine versus placebo. The receptors were sampled from a person between 18 and 59 years old who received the Ad26.COV2.S COVID-19 vaccine or a placebo.

The chain joins TRBV29-1 to TRBJ1-4, with 9 positions matching TRBD1. Looked up from germline, CDR1 is SQVTM and CDR2 is ANQGSEA. This CDR3 has 12 amino acids. With V trimmed by 4 bases and J by 7 bases, 1 base remained unmatched. The DNA for the CDR3 is TGCAGCGTTGTGGGACAGGGTGAAAAACTGTTTTTT. The encoded protein is CSVVGQGEKLFF.

V is TRBV29-1 and J is TRBJ2-7, with 7 bases matching TRBD1. CDR1 is SQVTM, CDR2 ANQGSEA, per germline. The ends lost 6 bases at V and 4 bases at J; junction bases unmatched: 9. This CDR3 contains 13 residues. CDR3: CSVTGAVNYEQYF. CDR3 DNA: TGCAGCGTCACAGGGGCGGTTAATTACGAGCAGTACTTC.

The rearrangement joins TRBV4-1 to TRBJ2-7; maybe TRBD1 (5 bases). The CDR3 has 14 amino acids. V was cut by 1 base and J by 4 bases, with 11 bases left in between. The germline CDR1 and CDR2 sequences are MGHRA and YSYEKL. Here the CDR3 DNA reads TGCGCCAGCAGCCAAGTGGGGCGACTTTACGAGCAGTACTTC. Translating it yields CASSQVGRLYEQYF.

The CDR3 loop is CASLAGPSNQPQHF. CDR3 DNA sequence: TGTGCCAGTTTGGCGGGGCCGAGCAATCAGCCCCAGCATTTT. This sequence joins TRBV19 and TRBJ1-5, with D perhaps matching TRBD1 (5 bases). The V and J ends lost 8 bases and 1 base respectively, with 12 bases between them. Germline assignment: CDR1 LNHDA and CDR2 SQIVND (reference sequence). This CDR3 contains 14 residues.

V and J are TRBV4-3 and TRBJ1-2; a possible D gene is TRBD1 (6 bases). Looked up from germline, CDR1 is LGHNA and CDR2 is YSLEER. Trimming removed 0 bases at V and 6 bases at J, with 14 bases between. The CDR3 contains 15 residues. CDR3 sequence: CASSQDTGLGNGYTF. Here the CDR3 DNA reads TGCGCCAGCAGCCAAGATACAGGGCTCGGCAATGGCTACACCTTC.

The chain combines TRBV28 with TRBJ2-3; maybe TRBD1 (6 bases). Germline V gene lookup returns CDR1 MDHEN and CDR2 SYDVKM. CDR3 length equals 13 residues. V was cut by 8 bases and J by 2 bases, with 11 bases left in between. CDR3 coding DNA: TGTGCCAGCTCACAGGGTTTCACAGATACGCAGTATTTT. It codes for CASSQGFTDTQYF.

This sequence joins TRBV6-4 and TRBJ2-3, with 8 nucleotides matching TRBD2. The CDR3 covers 16 residues. Looked up from germline, CDR1 is MRHNA and CDR2 is SNTAGT. V lost 2 bases to trimming and J lost 2 bases; unmatched junction nucleotides: 6. Written as DNA, the CDR3 is TGTGCCAGCAGTGACAGACCGGGAGGGGACACAGATACGCAGTATTTT. It specifies CASSDRPGGDTDTQYF.

This clone occurred once. The chain has TRBV2 and TRBJ2-4, with no clear D. This CDR3 is 14 amino acids long. Between the trimmed V and J ends, which lost 2 bases and 0 bases, there was a span of 5 bases. Germline values: CDR1 SNHLY, CDR2 FYNNEI. The CDR3, as DNA: TGTGCCAGCAGTGAAATCGTAGCCAAAAACATTCAGTACTTC. Its protein product is CASSEIVAKNIQYF.

The rearrangement joins TRBV30 to TRBJ2-5; 10 nucleotides agree with TRBD2. Per germline, CDR1 GTSNPN and CDR2 SVGIG (reference sequence). V lost 0 bases, J lost 5 bases, and 0 bases stayed unmatched. CDR3 length equals 13 residues. CDR3 DNA: TGTGCCTGGAGTGTAGCGGGGGGGGAGACCCAGTACTTC. This codes for CAWSVAGGETQYF.

This clone was counted between two and nine times. As DNA, the CDR3 is TGTGCCAGTAGTATGGTGGGGGCGTTTCAAGAGACCCAGTACTTC. Encoded protein: CASSMVGAFQETQYF. V and J are TRBV19 and TRBJ2-5; TRBD1 is a possible D gene (6 bases). The V and J ends lost 3 bases and 2 bases respectively, with 13 bases between them. The CDR3 is made up of 15 amino acids. Germline lookup yields CDR1 LNHDA and CDR2 SQIVND (reference sequence). The full variable domain, rest sourced from reference TRBV19 and TRBJ2-5, is DGGITQSPKYLFRKEGQNVTLSCEQNLNHDAMYWYRQDPGQGLRLIYYSQIVNDFQKGDIAEGYSVSREKKESFPLTVTSAQKNPTAFYLCASSMVGAFQETQYFGPGTRLLVL.

V is TRBV4-2 and J is TRBJ1-1; D is uncertain. Germline CDR1 LGHNA, CDR2 YNFKEQ. The CDR3 totals 16 residues. Trimming removed 0 bases at V and 2 bases at J, with 13 bases between. CDR3 nucleotides: TGTGCCAGCAGCCAAGATGGTTGGGCAGATAACACTGAAGCTTTCTTT. Its protein is CASSQDGWADNTEAFF.